The 21 T cell receptor beta chains below all came from one sample that was sequenced in a study of patients and donors after allogeneic stem cell transplantation. Using its own MiXCR run on the RT-PCR reads, TCRdb lists one record per CDR3 protein. Of approximately 170,000 distinct CDR3 sequences listed, roughly 22% were seen once; the top ten hold roughly 26%. The source material was blood, either unsorted or a sorted T cell fraction (not recorded which). These TCRs come from a human donor who was either an allogeneic HSCT recipient or a stem cell or donor lymphocyte infusion donor (not recorded which). It is not recorded whose cells these are; they may come from a transplant donor.

The chain combines TRBV12-3 or TRBV12-4 with TRBJ1-2; a weak D match, TRBD1 (5 bases). The CDR3 runs 13 residues. V was pared by 7 bases and J by 1 base, with 10 bases between. CDR3 amino acids: CASTHDSNYGYTF. DNA of the CDR3: TGTGCCAGCACCCACGACAGTAACTATGGCTACACCTTC.

This clonotype has only a few counts. The gene calls are TRBV7-2 and TRBJ2-1; 8 bases are shared with TRBD1. Germline values: CDR1 SGHTA, CDR2 FQGNSA. CDR3 length: 15 amino acids. The trim removed 3 bases at V and 7 bases at J, leaving 8 bases unmatched. CDR3 in DNA: TGTGCCAGCAGCTTTAGGACAGGGTTAGGGAATGAGCAGTTCTTC. This translates into CASSFRTGLGNEQFF.

This clonotype has at least ten counts. V and J are TRBV5-1 and TRBJ1-1, with 7 bases that match TRBD1. In germline, CDR1 is SGHRS, CDR2 YFSETQ. Trimming took 3 bases from V and 1 from J; bases not matched to a gene: 3. CDR3 length: 14 amino acids. The CDR3 coding sequence is TGCGCCAGCAGCTCGGGACAGCCGAACACTGAAGCTTTCTTT. Protein: CASSSGQPNTEAFF.

This clonotype has only a few counts. V is TRBV15 and J is TRBJ1-5; D possibly corresponds to TRBD1 (5 bases). V lost 1 base and J lost 3, with 10 bases in between. CDR3 length equals 15 residues. The germline V gene encodes CDR1 LNHNV and CDR2 YYDKDF (reference sequence). In DNA, the CDR3 is TGTGCCACCAGCAGAGCGGTGGGGCTCAATCAGCCCCAGCATTTT. It encodes CATSRAVGLNQPQHF.

The rearrangement joins TRBV5-1 to TRBJ1-6, with 7 bases fitting TRBD1. The CDR3 is 14 amino acids. J lost 5 bases, V lost 4 bases, and 3 bases had no gene match. Looked up from germline, CDR1 is SGHRS and CDR2 is YFSETQ. The CDR3 DNA follows: TGCGCCAGCAGCGAGGGACAGAATAATTCACCCCTCCACTTT. Translating it yields CASSEGQNNSPLHF. The full variable domain, with the rest looked up from reference TRBV5-1 and TRBJ1-6, is KAGVTQTPRYLIKTRGQQVTLSCSPISGHRSVSWYQQTPGQGLQFLFEYFSETQRNKGNFPGRFSGRQFSNSRSEMNVSTLELGDSALYLCASSEGQNNSPLHFGNGTRLTVT.

This clonotype has at least ten counts. The V gene is TRBV29-1, the J gene TRBJ1-2, with TRBD1 matching 9 bases. Germline trimming cut 4 bases from V and 6 bases from J; bases unmatched to any gene: 6. Germline CDR1 reads SQVTM; CDR2 reads ANQGSEA. The CDR3 is 13 residues long. CDR3 bases: TGCAGCGTTGCCGGGACAGGGTACGATGGCTACACCTTC. It is translated as CSVAGTGYDGYTF.

V and J are TRBV7-2 and TRBJ2-1; the match to TRBD2 covers 10 bases. The CDR3 extends over 16 amino acids. Trimming removed 0 bases from V and 12 bases from J; junction bases left unmatched: 11. In germline, CDR1 is SGHTA, CDR2 FQGNSA. CDR3 in amino acids: CASSLATSGLHSGQFF. CDR3 nucleotides: TGTGCCAGCAGCTTAGCGACTAGCGGGCTTCATTCCGGGCAGTTCTTC.

The sample holds many counts of this clonotype. This rearrangement joins TRBV20-1 to TRBJ2-7, with 12 bases matching TRBD2. CDR1 is DFQATT and CDR2 is SNEGSKA in the germline V gene (reference sequence). The CDR3 consists of 15 residues. Trimming removed 5 bases from V and 4 bases from J; junction bases left unmatched: 9. Written as DNA, the CDR3 is TGCAGTGCTGTCGGACTAGCGGGACAGAGTTACGAGCAGTACTTC. Protein sequence: CSAVGLAGQSYEQYF.

The genes are TRBV4-2 and TRBJ2-4; 9 bases align to TRBD2. The CDR3 consists of 17 residues. After removal of 4 bases from V and 7 bases from J, the junction contained 14 bases not matched to a gene. The germline V gene encodes CDR1 LGHNA and CDR2 YNFKEQ. CDR3 bases: TGTGCCAGCAGCCGCTATCGATTGATAGCGGGGGCTAACATTCAGTACTTC. This encodes CASSRYRLIAGANIQYF.

This clonotype came up a few times. The gene calls are TRBV6-1 and TRBJ1-1; 8 bases map to TRBD1. This CDR3 spans 18 amino acids. Trimming removed 2 bases from V and 4 bases from J; junction bases left unmatched: 15. Germline values: CDR1 MNHNS, CDR2 SASEGT. Here the CDR3 DNA reads TGTGCCAGCAGTGAAAATTGGGGGACAGGAGGCGGAGGCACTGAAGCTTTCTTT. This sequence encodes CASSENWGTGGGGTEAFF.

This clonotype was observed at least ten times. V gene TRBV6-5 combines with J gene TRBJ2-1; 8 bases line up with TRBD1. Germline V gives CDR1 MNHEY, CDR2 SVGAGI. The CDR3 has 16 amino acids. The V segment lost 0 bases and the J segment 8 bases; nucleotides outside the gene matches: 9. The CDR3 loop reads CASSYSPQGAIHEQFF. The CDR3 nucleotides read TGTGCCAGCAGTTACTCTCCCCAGGGGGCGATACATGAGCAGTTCTTC.

This rearrangement joins TRBV6-5 to TRBJ2-5; TRBD2 matches at 9 bases. The V and J ends lost 2 bases and 5 bases, in that order; junction bases with no gene match: 6. Germline CDR1 reads MNHEY; CDR2 reads SVGAGI. This CDR3 contains 15 residues. CDR3 sequence (DNA): TGTGCCAGCAGTTACGGTAGCGGGAGTTGGGAGACCCAGTACTTC. Its translation is CASSYGSGSWETQYF.

The V gene is TRBV5-1, the J gene TRBJ2-5; 9 bases align to TRBD1. Germline CDR1 is SGHRS and CDR2 is YFSETQ. V lost 1 base, J lost 2 bases, and 6 bases stayed unmatched. The CDR3 runs to 16 residues. The CDR3 sequence is CASSLPLTGGQETQYF. The CDR3 DNA reads TGCGCCAGCAGCTTGCCACTGACAGGGGGACAAGAGACCCAGTACTTC.

This sequence joins TRBV10-3 and TRBJ1-5; D not certain. The V and J ends lost 3 bases and 6 bases respectively, with 15 bases between them. This CDR3 comprises 15 residues. Germline V lookup: CDR1 ENHRY, CDR2 SYGVKD. This CDR3 reads CAISDVARAGQPQHF. For the CDR3, the DNA is TGTGCCATCAGTGATGTGGCGAGGGCCGGTCAGCCCCAGCATTTT.

There are a few counts of this clonotype. CDR3 protein: CASSLDGELFF. CDR3 nucleotides: TGTGCCAGCAGCTTGGACGGGGAGCTGTTTTTT. The chain combines TRBV7-3 with TRBJ2-2; no clear D gene. Germline lookup yields CDR1 SGHTA and CDR2 FQGTGA. V gave up 3 bases and J gave up 7 bases, with 3 bases separating them. The CDR3 totals 11 residues.

A few counts support this clonotype. The rearrangement links TRBV20-1 to TRBJ2-7; D gene unclear. Germline-derived CDR1 and CDR2 are DFQATT and SNEGSKA (reference sequence). With 0 bases removed from V and 1 base from J, the gap between germline ends came to 13 bases. The CDR3 extends over 15 amino acids. CDR3 coding DNA: TGCAGTGCTAGAGACAGGCACCCAAATTCCTACGAGCAGTACTTC. Amino acids: CSARDRHPNSYEQYF.

V gene TRBV4-1 combines with J gene TRBJ2-1, with a tentative D call TRBD1 (6 bases). Germline CDR1 and CDR2: MGHRA and YSYEKL. Trimming took 4 bases from V and 8 from J, leaving 18 bases between them. There are 15 residues in the CDR3. Here the CDR3 DNA reads TGCGCCAGCAGCCTCGTGGCAGGGGTGAAAGATGAGCAGTTCTTC. Its protein is CASSLVAGVKDEQFF.

The J gene is TRBJ2-1, the V gene TRBV20-1; 10 bases align to TRBD2. CDR3 length: 12 residues. Looked up from germline, CDR1 is DFQATT and CDR2 is SNEGSKA (reference sequence). Trimming at V came to 6 bases and at J to 7 bases, leaving 3 bases not matched to a gene. This CDR3 reads CSARLAGNEQFF. Here the CDR3 DNA reads TGCAGTGCCCGACTAGCGGGTAATGAGCAGTTCTTC.

This clonotype showed up just once. The genes are TRBV7-8 and TRBJ1-5; the D gene is possibly TRBD1 (6 bases). The CDR3 totals 16 residues. Between the trimmed V and J ends, which lost 5 bases and 3 bases, there was a span of 17 bases. Germline V gives CDR1 SGHVS, CDR2 FQNEAQ. Written as DNA, the CDR3 is TGTGCCAGCAGCCGGGAGGCGGGGGGGCTCAATCAGCCCCAGCATTTT. Protein: CASSREAGGLNQPQHF.

Comment on this clonotype: One junction end disagrees with the germline gene, perhaps due to a read error. The rearrangement uses TRBV20-1 and TRBJ1-3; D is undetermined. In germline, CDR1 is DFQATT, CDR2 SNEGSKA (reference sequence). The CDR3 runs to 8 residues. CDR3 in DNA: TGCAGGGACCGAGGACGGAATTTT. Translation gives CRDRGRNF.

V is TRBV29-1 and J is TRBJ2-1; the match to TRBD1 covers 8 bases. The V gene end was trimmed by 2 bases and the J gene end by 0 bases; junction bases not matched to a gene: 3. The germline V gene encodes CDR1 SQVTM and CDR2 ANQGSEA. The CDR3 consists of 15 residues. The CDR3 nucleotides read TGCAGCGTTGAACAGGGGGCAAACTCCTACAATGAGCAGTTCTTC. This sequence encodes CSVEQGANSYNEQFF.